The 29 T cell receptor beta chains reported below all come from one sample, sequenced in a study of blood T cell repertoires in COVID-19. Some clones are missing from TCRdb's copy, which holds only in-frame ones; the method was immunoSEQ multiplex PCR. The profile covers approximately 170,000 clones, with about 80% appearing a single time and 13% taken by the ten largest. Material for sequencing was peripheral blood. Source of these receptors: a man aged 70 or older who had recovered from COVID-19.

The rearrangement uses TRBV3-1 (or the pseudogene TRBV3-2) and TRBJ1-2, with a tentative D call TRBD1 (5 bases). CDR1 is LGHDT and CDR2 is YNNKEL in the germline V gene (reference sequence). Trimming pared 1 base from V and 4 bases from J, leaving 13 bases between. The CDR3 spans 15 residues. The CDR3 DNA sequence: TGTGCCAGCAGCCAAGCGTTCACAGGTGGCTATGGCTACACCTTC. Translating gives CASSQAFTGGYGYTF.

The chain carries TRBV10-3 and TRBJ2-1, with 8 bases aligning to TRBD1. Trimming cost V 5 bases and J 6 bases; bases outside gene matches: 9. The CDR3 runs 15 residues. In germline, CDR1 is ENHRY, CDR2 SYGVKD. CDR3 protein: CAISISGTGRNEQFF. The CDR3 DNA reads as TGTGCCATCAGTATATCCGGGACAGGCCGCAATGAGCAGTTCTTC.

The J gene is TRBJ2-7, the V gene TRBV30; tentative D call: TRBD2 (6 bases). Germline CDR1 and CDR2: GTSNPN and SVGIG (reference sequence). V was trimmed by 0 bases and J by 4 bases, leaving 7 bases between them. The CDR3 has 12 residues. CDR3 region: CAWSVLAYEQYF. CDR3 DNA: TGTGCCTGGAGTGTACTAGCTTACGAGCAGTACTTC.

V is TRBV7-8 and J is TRBJ2-1; 10 positions match TRBD2. This CDR3 spans 15 amino acids. With 5 bases clipped from V and 0 bases from J, the junction kept 1 base outside the gene matches. Germline CDR1 reads SGHVS; CDR2 reads FQNEAQ. As DNA, the CDR3 is TGTGCCAGCAGCGCTAGCGGGAGCTCCTACAATGAGCAGTTCTTC. It specifies CASSASGSSYNEQFF.

V is TRBV2 and J is TRBJ2-2; D uncertain. The germline V gene has CDR1 SNHLY and CDR2 FYNNEI. The germline V and J ends were trimmed by 4 bases and 1 base, with 4 bases remaining between them. This CDR3 has 13 amino acids. CDR3 nucleotide sequence: TGTGCCAGCAGTGTAATGAACACCGGGGAGCTGTTTTTT. Its translation is CASSVMNTGELFF.

This sequence joins TRBV4-1 and TRBJ1-2; D gene unclear. Trimming took 0 bases from V and 4 from J, leaving 12 bases between them. Germline CDR1 is MGHRA and CDR2 is YSYEKL. There are 15 residues in the CDR3. The chain's CDR3 is CASSQERRPTYGYTF. The DNA for the CDR3 is TGCGCCAGCAGCCAAGAGAGGAGACCGACCTATGGCTACACCTTC.

The V and J genes are TRBV7-9 and TRBJ1-4; TRBD1 agrees at 7 bases. V lost 5 bases to trimming and J lost 4 bases; unmatched junction nucleotides: 4. In germline, CDR1 is SEHNR, CDR2 FQNEAQ (reference sequence). The CDR3 is 14 residues long. CDR3: CASSLGQINEKLFF. The CDR3 DNA is TGTGCCAGCAGCCTGGGACAGATTAATGAAAAACTGTTTTTT.

V usage is TRBV9 and J usage is TRBJ2-1; 7 bases match TRBD2. The trim removed 5 bases at V and 0 bases at J, leaving 5 bases unmatched. The CDR3 consists of 15 residues. Germline values: CDR1 SGDLS, CDR2 YYNGEE. The CDR3 nucleotides read TGTGCCAGCAGTCACGGGGGGAGCTCCTACAATGAGCAGTTCTTC. Protein sequence: CASSHGGSSYNEQFF.

CDR3 coding DNA: TGTGCCAGCAGTGAACAGGGGGAGCAGTACTTC. Its translation is CASSEQGEQYF. The V call is TRBV6-1, the J call TRBJ2-7; a weak D match, TRBD1 (6 bases). The length of the CDR3 is 11 residues. Trimming stripped 2 bases from V and 7 bases from J, with 6 bases between. Germline assignment: CDR1 MNHNS and CDR2 SASEGT.

V gene TRBV9 combines with J gene TRBJ1-2; 7 bases are shared with TRBD1. The ends lost 0 bases at V and 4 bases at J; junction bases unmatched: 3. The CDR3 has 14 amino acids. The germline CDR1 and CDR2 sequences are SGDLS and YYNGEE. The CDR3 protein is CASSVGQGVYGYTF. The CDR3 DNA reads TGTGCCAGCAGCGTAGGACAGGGTGTCTATGGCTACACCTTC.

In nucleotides, the CDR3 is TGTGCCAGCAGTTACTCAAGGACAATGAACACTGAAGCTTTCTTT. It codes for CASSYSRTMNTEAFF. The chain recombines TRBV6-5 with TRBJ1-1, with D possibly matching TRBD1 (5 bases). The CDR3 totals 15 residues. CDR1 and CDR2 from the germline V gene are MNHEY and SVGAGI. The germline V and J ends were trimmed by 0 bases and 0 bases, with 8 bases remaining between them.

V gene TRBV7-6 combines with J gene TRBJ2-1; D not certain. Germline V lookup: CDR1 SGHVS, CDR2 FNYEAQ. V was pared by 4 bases and J by 5 bases, with 9 bases between. There are 13 residues in the CDR3. For the CDR3, the DNA is TGTGCCAGCAGCTCAAAACTACACAATGAGCAGTTCTTC. Translating it yields CASSSKLHNEQFF.

This chain connects TRBV5-1 to TRBJ1-6; D remains unclear. The CDR3 extends over 15 amino acids. Germline CDR1 SGHRS, CDR2 YFSETQ. The V gene lost 4 bases and the J gene lost 4 bases, with 12 bases spanning the gap. The CDR3 DNA sequence: TGCGCCAGCAGCCCGGAGCCTAATTATAATTCACCCCTCCACTTT. Encoded protein: CASSPEPNYNSPLHF.

The chain recombines TRBV29-1 with TRBJ2-1, with a weak D call TRBD1 (6 bases). Germline V CDR1 and CDR2: SQVTM, ANQGSEA. The CDR3 is 12 amino acids. Trimming removed 7 bases from V and 9 bases from J, with 16 bases in between. CDR3: CSADITGSEQFF. The CDR3 nucleotides read TGCAGCGCAGACATCACAGGGTCTGAGCAGTTCTTC.

Concerning this clone: The junction shows a germline mismatch at one end, possibly a read error. This chain uses TRBV2 with TRBJ2-1, with 7 bases lining up with TRBD1. There are 13 residues in the CDR3. CDR1 is SNHLY, CDR2 FYNNEI, per germline. CDR3 sequence (DNA): TGTGCCAGCAGCGAAGACAGGGACAATGAGCAGTTCTTC. This encodes CASSEDRDNEQFF. Drawing the rest from reference TRBV2 and TRBJ2-1, the complete variable domain is EPEVTQTPSHQVTQMGQEVILRCVPISNHLYFYWYRQILGQKVEFLVSFYNNEISEKSEIFDDQFSVERPDGSNFTLKIRSTKLEDSAMYFCASSEDRDNEQFFGPGTRLTVL.

The chain combines TRBV11-2 with TRBJ2-1; TRBD2 agrees at 13 bases. The CDR3 consists of 17 residues. V lost 0 bases and J lost 6; bases outside the gene matches: 5. Germline V gene lookup returns CDR1 SGHAT and CDR2 FQNNGV. The CDR3 region is CASSLETSGRRGNEQFF. CDR3 in DNA: TGTGCCAGCAGCTTAGAGACTAGCGGGAGGAGGGGCAATGAGCAGTTCTTC.

This chain connects TRBV10-3 to TRBJ2-7; D uncertain. CDR1 is ENHRY, CDR2 SYGVKD, per germline. The CDR3 has 13 amino acids. V lost 6 bases to trimming and J lost 2 bases, with 11 bases between them. CDR3 in amino acids: CAISVTDTYEQYF. The CDR3 nucleotides read TGTGCCATCAGCGTAACTGATACCTACGAGCAGTACTTC.

This clone was observed once. The chain carries TRBV13 and TRBJ2-7, with 11 positions matching TRBD1. Trimming took 5 bases from V and 7 from J; bases not matched to a gene: 13. CDR1 is PRHDT, CDR2 FYEKMQ, per germline (reference sequence). CDR3 length: 16 residues. CDR3 region: CASSDGQGARDWEQYF. As DNA, the CDR3 is TGTGCCAGCAGCGACGGACAGGGGGCTCGGGACTGGGAGCAGTACTTC.

This rearrangement joins TRBV13 to TRBJ2-5; D possibly corresponds to TRBD1 (5 bases). CDR1 and CDR2 from the germline V gene are PRHDT and FYEKMQ (reference sequence). V lost 0 bases to trimming and J lost 3 bases, with 5 bases between them. The CDR3 totals 13 residues. The CDR3 DNA follows: TGTGCCAGCAGCTTAGGGACAGAAGAGACCCAGTACTTC. It yields the protein CASSLGTEETQYF.

V and J are TRBV29-1 and TRBJ2-5, with TRBD1 matching 8 bases. Germline V lookup: CDR1 SQVTM, CDR2 ANQGSEA. V lost 5 bases, J lost 4 bases, and 6 bases stayed unmatched. This CDR3 spans 13 amino acids. Written as DNA, the CDR3 is TGCAGCGTTATAACAGGGGGTTCAGAGACCCAGTACTTC. As protein: CSVITGGSETQYF.

The chain carries TRBV29-1 and TRBJ1-1, with 8 bases identical to TRBD1. After removal of 5 bases from V and 5 bases from J, the junction contained 4 bases not matched to a gene. This CDR3 spans 12 amino acids. Germline assignment: CDR1 SQVTM and CDR2 ANQGSEA. For the CDR3, the DNA is TGCAGCGTTCTTTACAGGGGGACTGAAGCTTTCTTT. This codes for CSVLYRGTEAFF.

CDR3 coding DNA: TGTGCCAGCACCTCCCCACTAGCGGGGCGCACAGATACGCAGTATTTT. Protein product: CASTSPLAGRTDTQYF. The J gene is TRBJ2-3, the V gene TRBV6-6, with TRBD2 matching over 10 bases. Germline lookup yields CDR1 MNHNY and CDR2 SVGAGI (reference sequence). This CDR3 has 16 amino acids. J was trimmed by 1 base and V by 7 bases; bases with no gene match: 8.

V usage is TRBV11-2 and J usage is TRBJ1-1; perhaps TRBD1 as D (5 bases). The CDR3 consists of 14 residues. Trimming took 2 bases from V and 2 from J, leaving 9 bases between them. Germline-derived CDR1 and CDR2 are SGHAT and FQNNGV. CDR3 in amino acids: CASSLPGGNTEAFF. CDR3 DNA sequence: TGTGCCAGCAGCTTACCCGGGGGTAACACTGAAGCTTTCTTT.

This clone was counted once. J is TRBJ2-6 and V is TRBV6-2 or TRBV6-3, with D maybe TRBD1 (5 bases). Germline CDR1 reads MNHEY; CDR2 reads SVGEGT. The CDR3 loop spans 17 amino acids. The V end lost 1 base, the J end lost 0 bases, and 10 bases lay between the germline ends. The CDR3 DNA is TGTGCCAGCAGTTACTTCCCAGGGTACTCTGGGGCCAACGTCCTGACTTTC. Translated: CASSYFPGYSGANVLTF.

The sample holds a few counts of this clone. This chain connects TRBV6-5 to TRBJ2-7, with D possibly TRBD1 on 5 matching bases. The CDR3 has 11 amino acids. CDR1 and CDR2 from the germline V gene are MNHEY and SVGAGI. Trimming pared 5 bases from V and 6 bases from J, leaving 8 bases between. Here the CDR3 reads CASSRGTEQYF. The CDR3, as DNA: TGTGCCAGCAGTAGGGGAACCGAGCAGTACTTC.

The chain joins TRBV11-3 to TRBJ2-4; 7 positions agree with TRBD1. Germline-derived CDR1 and CDR2 are SGHNT and YENEEA. Germline trimming cut 5 bases from V and 8 bases from J; bases unmatched to any gene: 12. CDR3 length equals 15 residues. The CDR3 protein is CASSPQTTGNDIQYF. CDR3 nucleotides: TGTGCCAGCAGCCCACAAACGACAGGGAACGACATTCAGTACTTC.

About this clone: Mismatch with germline at one junction end may stem from a read error. The rearrangement uses TRBV6-5 and TRBJ2-7, with D perhaps TRBD2 (6 bases). The CDR3 consists of 15 residues. Looked up from germline, CDR1 is MNHEY and CDR2 is SVGAGI. In nucleotides, the CDR3 is TGTGCCAGCAATCCCCTGGTAACTAGCTCCCACGAGCAGTACTTC. It encodes CASNPLVTSSHEQYF.

The V gene is TRBV12-3 or TRBV12-4, the J gene TRBJ1-5; D is ambiguous. The CDR3 is 12 amino acids. Trimming removed 0 bases at V and 9 bases at J, with 6 bases between. Here the CDR3 DNA reads TGTGCCAGCAGTTTAGCGCTAATGCCCCAGCATTTT. Its translation: CASSLALMPQHF.

V gene TRBV24-1 combines with J gene TRBJ2-1; 8 positions agree with TRBD2. The CDR3 runs to 15 residues. V was clipped by 4 bases and J by 4 bases; unmatched bases: 5. Germline lookup yields CDR1 KGHDR and CDR2 SFDVKD. DNA of the CDR3: TGTGCCACCAGTGACGGGGCTAGCGGGTACAATGAGCAGTTCTTC. It yields the protein CATSDGASGYNEQFF.